These 29 T cell receptor beta chains share one sample of origin, sequenced in a study of regulatory T cells in long-lasting Graves disease. In building TCR beta libraries, iRepertoire HTBI primers were used together with Arm-PCR of CDR3 regions. TCRdb re-called the multiplex PCR reads with MiXCR, one entry per CDR3 protein. The data hold hundreds of thousands of distinct CDR3 sequences, with 12% observed a single time. Documented time point: newly diagnosed GD, antithyroid drugs for less than 3 months. PBMC-extracted RNA yielded the TCR library. Separately, the same data were catalogued under a study of T cells in Graves' hyperthyroidism and ophthalmopathy.

The sequencing used peripheral blood mononuclear cells (PBMCs), collected at new diagnosis, from a patient treated with antithyroid drugs. These receptors were obtained from a woman aged 25 to 39 with Graves disease.

This clonotype was counted many times. The genes are TRBV11-1 and TRBJ2-3, with 7 bases lining up with TRBD2. This CDR3 is 15 amino acids long. V lost 5 bases, J lost 2 bases, and 7 bases stayed unmatched. Germline CDR1 is SGHAT and CDR2 is FQDESV (reference sequence). In DNA form, the CDR3 reads TGTGCCAGCAGCCCCACCGGGGACTACACAGATACGCAGTATTTT. Protein: CASSPTGDYTDTQYF.

This clonotype was detected only a few times. The chain couples TRBV19 to TRBJ2-7; tentatively, D is TRBD1 (6 bases). Germline lookup yields CDR1 LNHDA and CDR2 SQIVND (reference sequence). There are 15 residues in the CDR3. Trimming left V 3 bases short and J 0 bases short, with 12 bases between. Written as DNA, the CDR3 is TGTGCCAGTAGTATCAGGTGGACAGTCTCCTACGAGCAGTACTTC. The encoded protein is CASSIRWTVSYEQYF. The variable domain in full, with the rest retrieved from reference TRBV19 and TRBJ2-7, is DGGITQSPKYLFRKEGQNVTLSCEQNLNHDAMYWYRQDPGQGLRLIYYSQIVNDFQKGDIAEGYSVSREKKESFPLTVTSAQKNPTAFYLCASSIRWTVSYEQYFGPGTRLTVT.

The chain uses TRBV2 and TRBJ1-6; TRBD1 matches 10 bases. Germline V gene sequence: CDR1 SNHLY, CDR2 FYNNEI. Trimming removed 0 bases from V and 8 bases from J; junction bases left unmatched: 10. The CDR3 consists of 18 residues. The DNA for the CDR3 is TGTGCCAGCAGTGAAGCGTTCGGGCTGACAGGGGGCTATTCACCCCTCCACTTT. It encodes CASSEAFGLTGGYSPLHF.

This clonotype was seen more than once but under ten times. A read error may explain this, as a much larger clone is one base away. The chain combines TRBV6-9 with TRBJ1-5; D gene uncertain. The CDR3 sequence is 15 residues long. Germline CDR1 and CDR2: MNHGY and SVAAGI. The CDR3 region has the DNA TGTGCCAGCAGTTTCGCAGAAGATTACAATCAGCCCCAGCAATTT. This sequence encodes CASSFAEDYNQPQQF.

This clonotype was observed at least ten times. The rearrangement links TRBV7-9 to TRBJ2-1, with D possibly matching TRBD2 (5 bases). CDR1 SEHNR and CDR2 FQNEAQ come from the germline V gene (reference sequence). Trimming stripped 1 base from V and 9 bases from J, with 13 bases between. The CDR3 covers 14 residues. The chain's CDR3 is CASSLEFRGPEQFF. The CDR3 DNA sequence: TGTGCCAGCAGCTTAGAATTCCGGGGTCCTGAGCAGTTCTTC.

A word on this clonotype: It may be a read error: a sequence one base away is much more abundant. The rearrangement links TRBV29-1 to TRBJ2-7; weak D call: TRBD2 (6 bases). V dropped 4 bases and J dropped 4 bases, with 14 bases sitting between them. Germline V gene data show CDR1 as SQVTM and CDR2 as ANQGSEA. The CDR3 consists of 13 residues. CDR3 region: CSVASRRGYEQYF. DNA for the CDR3: TGCAGCGTTGCTAGCAGGAGGGGATACGAGCAGTACTTC.

This clonotype has ten or more counts. The chain uses TRBV12-3 or TRBV12-4 and TRBJ2-3; TRBD1 aligns across 8 bases. V shed 6 bases and J 7 bases; nucleotides not matched to a gene: 6. The CDR3 length is 13 residues. As DNA, the CDR3 is TGTGCCAGCAGCCAGGACAGGGTCAATACGCAGTATTTT. It is translated as CASSQDRVNTQYF.

This chain links TRBV29-1 with TRBJ2-4; D is perhaps TRBD1 (6 bases). This CDR3 spans 16 amino acids. Per the germline V gene, CDR1 is SQVTM and CDR2 is ANQGSEA. V lost 0 bases and J 0 bases, leaving 12 bases between the germline ends. This CDR3 reads CSVEDQGRSAKNIQYF. CDR3 DNA: TGCAGCGTTGAAGATCAGGGGCGATCAGCCAAAAACATTCAGTACTTC.

This clonotype was detected many times. The rearrangement joins TRBV7-6 to TRBJ2-1; D ambiguous. This CDR3 contains 15 residues. Between the trimmed V and J ends, which lost 0 bases and 0 bases, there was a span of 6 bases. Germline V gives CDR1 SGHVS, CDR2 FNYEAQ. CDR3 sequence reads: CASSLATFSYNEQFF. The CDR3 DNA reads TGTGCCAGCAGCTTAGCGACATTCTCCTACAATGAGCAGTTCTTC.

This clonotype was recorded many times. The chain employs TRBV20-1 and TRBJ1-2; TRBD1 matches 9 bases. The V segment lost 6 bases and the J segment 8 bases; nucleotides outside the gene matches: 13. Germline V CDR1 and CDR2: DFQATT, SNEGSKA (reference sequence). This CDR3 spans 14 amino acids. CDR3 bases: TGCAGTGCCCCCGGGACAGGGAGGATGTACGGCTACACCTTC. Residues: CSAPGTGRMYGYTF.

This clonotype has a count of ten or more. The chain combines TRBV2 with TRBJ1-2; 9 bases are a match to TRBD1. Germline V gene lookup returns CDR1 SNHLY and CDR2 FYNNEI. The CDR3 loop spans 13 amino acids. V lost 8 bases, J lost 4 bases, and 5 bases stayed unmatched. This CDR3 is CASATGGGYGYTF. In nucleotides, the CDR3 is TGTGCCAGCGCAACAGGGGGCGGCTATGGCTACACCTTC.

This clonotype was counted ten times or more. The chain combines TRBV7-2 with TRBJ2-7, with TRBD1 matching over 8 bases. V lost 2 bases and J lost 0; bases outside the gene matches: 6. Germline V gives CDR1 SGHTA, CDR2 FQGNSA. This CDR3 spans 16 amino acids. The DNA for the CDR3 is TGTGCCAGCAGCTTAAGGGGCAGGGGGCTCTCCTACGAGCAGTACTTC. Its translation: CASSLRGRGLSYEQYF.

The rearrangement joins TRBV3-1 to TRBJ2-7; D is unclear. The CDR3 is 15 amino acids. Germline-derived CDR1 and CDR2 are LGHDT and YNNKEL (reference sequence). V was cut by 4 bases and J by 4 bases, with 17 bases left in between. This chain's CDR3 is CASSRRPQGYYEQYF. The DNA of the CDR3 is TGTGCCAGCAGCCGCCGGCCCCAAGGATATTACGAGCAGTACTTC.

This clonotype appeared many times. This chain links TRBV6-2 or TRBV6-3 with TRBJ1-5; TRBD1 agrees at 8 bases. The germline V gene has CDR1 MNHEY and CDR2 SVGEGT. The CDR3 is 17 amino acids. The J segment lost 0 bases and the V segment lost 0 bases, leaving 4 bases of the junction unmatched. CDR3 in amino acids: CASSYSRTGTSNQPQHF. The CDR3 DNA is TGTGCCAGCAGTTACTCTAGGACAGGGACTAGCAATCAGCCCCAGCATTTT.

This clonotype was seen ten or more times. The chain recombines TRBV20-1 with TRBJ2-3; 7 nucleotides align to TRBD1. V lost 3 bases to trimming and J lost 2 bases; unmatched junction nucleotides: 5. CDR1 DFQATT and CDR2 SNEGSKA come from the germline V gene (reference sequence). The CDR3 is 14 amino acids. This chain's CDR3 is CSARQQGYTDTQYF. The CDR3 DNA follows: TGCAGTGCTAGGCAACAGGGGTACACAGATACGCAGTATTTT.

The V call is TRBV20-1, the J call TRBJ2-7; TRBD1 is a possible D gene (5 bases). V gave up 3 bases and J gave up 3 bases, with 9 bases separating them. The CDR3 is 12 residues long. The V gene's germline CDR1 is DFQATT and CDR2 SNEGSKA (reference sequence). CDR3 DNA: TGCAGTGCTAGTAAACAGGTCTACGAGCAGTACTTC. Translating it yields CSASKQVYEQYF.

This clonotype has a count of ten or more. The chain combines TRBV7-2 with TRBJ2-2; D not resolved. The germline gives CDR1 SGHTA, CDR2 FQGNSA. The CDR3 runs 16 residues. The V end lost 5 bases, the J end lost 0 bases, and 13 bases lay between the germline ends. CDR3 sequence reads: CASSPRLASNTGELFF. The CDR3 region has the DNA TGTGCCAGCAGCCCCCGTCTTGCCTCGAACACCGGGGAGCTGTTTTTT.

The V and J genes are TRBV20-1 and TRBJ2-1; 9 nucleotides line up with TRBD2. This CDR3 spans 18 amino acids. In germline, CDR1 is DFQATT, CDR2 SNEGSKA (reference sequence). The J segment lost 8 bases and the V segment lost 0 bases, leaving 17 bases of the junction unmatched. The CDR3 DNA reads TGCAGTGCTAGAGATTACCGTAGGCTAGCGGGAAAATCGGATGAGCAGTTCTTC. Translated: CSARDYRRLAGKSDEQFF.

This clonotype was counted ten times or more. The J gene is TRBJ2-7, the V gene TRBV6-5; D uncertain. The CDR3 length is 14 residues. Germline V gene sequence: CDR1 MNHEY, CDR2 SVGAGI. V lost 2 bases, J lost 0 bases, and 8 bases lay in between. CDR3 in amino acids: CASSYRISSYEQYF. CDR3 DNA sequence: TGTGCCAGCAGTTACCGTATTAGCTCCTACGAGCAGTACTTC.

This clonotype showed up many times. The V and J genes are TRBV11-3 and TRBJ1-2, with a weak D call TRBD1 (6 bases). V was trimmed by 5 bases and J by 5 bases, leaving 12 bases between them. CDR1 SGHNT and CDR2 YENEEA come from the germline V gene. The CDR3 covers 13 residues. CDR3 amino acids: CASSADRHYGYTF. The CDR3 DNA follows: TGTGCCAGCAGCGCCGACAGGCATTATGGCTACACCTTC.

This clonotype has at least ten counts. The rearrangement links TRBV3-1 to TRBJ1-5; 11 bases align to TRBD1. Germline-derived CDR1 and CDR2 are LGHDT and YNNKEL (reference sequence). This CDR3 has 14 amino acids. J gave up 5 bases and V 5 bases, and 2 bases lay outside the gene matches. The CDR3 region has the DNA TGTGCCAGCAGCAGGACAGGGGGCGATCAGCCCCAGCATTTT. Translated, it gives CASSRTGGDQPQHF.

Ten or more counts support this clonotype. The gene calls are TRBV28 and TRBJ2-7, with 8 bases fitting TRBD2. The CDR3 covers 14 residues. Germline trimming cut 5 bases from V and 6 bases from J; bases unmatched to any gene: 9. Germline CDR1 MDHEN, CDR2 SYDVKM. The CDR3 loop is CASSPAAGVAEQYF. In DNA, the CDR3 is TGTGCCAGCAGTCCTGCAGCGGGAGTCGCCGAGCAGTACTTC. The full variable domain, with the rest looked up from reference TRBV28 and TRBJ2-7, is DVKVTQSSRYLVKRTGEKVFLECVQDMDHENMFWYRQDPGLGLRLIYFSYDVKMKEKGDIPEGYSVSREKKERFSLILESASTNQTSMYLCASSPAAGVAEQYFGPGTRLTVT.

This clonotype was found many times. The chain recombines TRBV6-1 with TRBJ1-3, with D unclear. This CDR3 is 12 amino acids long. Germline V gene lookup returns CDR1 MNHNS and CDR2 SASEGT. Trimming left V 3 bases short and J 11 bases short, with 11 bases between. The CDR3 nucleotides read TGTGCCAGCAGTGACGCCTTGCTGTCCATATATTTT. Protein: CASSDALLSIYF.

This clonotype was seen only a few times. The chain joins TRBV6-1 to TRBJ2-1; D uncertain. CDR1 MNHNS and CDR2 SASEGT come from the germline V gene. The CDR3 is 15 amino acids. The V end was cut by 1 base, the J end by 8 bases, with 15 bases between. This CDR3 is CASSEVTPYPDEQFF. The CDR3 DNA reads TGTGCCAGCAGTGAAGTGACCCCGTATCCCGATGAGCAGTTCTTC.

This clonotype was observed at least ten times. V usage is TRBV12-3 or TRBV12-4 and J usage is TRBJ1-2, with 7 bases fitting TRBD1. This CDR3 has 15 amino acids. The ends lost 7 bases at V and 6 bases at J; junction bases unmatched: 14. The CDR3 here is CASTRDSPGDHGYTF. The CDR3 DNA follows: TGTGCCAGCACTCGGGACAGCCCAGGTGACCATGGCTACACCTTC.

The sample holds many counts of this clonotype. The V gene is TRBV28, the J gene TRBJ2-1, with a tentative D call TRBD1 (5 bases). Trimming pared 4 bases from V and 4 bases from J, leaving 14 bases between. The CDR3 is 15 residues long. CDR1 is MDHEN and CDR2 is SYDVKM in the germline V gene. The CDR3 DNA sequence: TGTGCCAGCAGTTCAGCAGGGTTCGGGTACAATGAGCAGTTCTTC. Translating it yields CASSSAGFGYNEQFF.

V usage is TRBV7-2 and J usage is TRBJ2-7; 8 nucleotides agree with TRBD1. The trim removed 5 bases at V and 2 bases at J, leaving 5 bases unmatched. The CDR3 is 14 amino acids. Per the germline V gene, CDR1 is SGHTA and CDR2 is FQGNSA. CDR3 region: CASSTGGTPYEQYF. CDR3 bases: TGTGCCAGCAGCACAGGGGGGACACCCTACGAGCAGTACTTC.

This clonotype showed up many times. The chain has TRBV9 and TRBJ2-2, with a tentative D call TRBD1 (6 bases). The CDR3 is made up of 16 amino acids. Germline V gene sequence: CDR1 SGDLS, CDR2 YYNGEE. Trimming cost V 0 bases and J 0 bases, with 9 bases left between them. The CDR3 bases are TGTGCCAGCAGCGTAGAGGGACAAGCGAACACCGGGGAGCTGTTTTTT. Translated, it gives CASSVEGQANTGELFF.

This clonotype was recorded a few times. A read error may account for a junction end that differs from germline. The chain joins TRBV4-1 to TRBJ2-5; 7 bases match TRBD2. Looked up from germline, CDR1 is MGHRA and CDR2 is YSYEKL. This CDR3 region has 15 residues. CDR3 sequence: CASSHGAGTQETQYF. CDR3 coding DNA: TGTGCCAGCAGCCACGGAGCGGGGACCCAAGAGACCCAGTACTTC.